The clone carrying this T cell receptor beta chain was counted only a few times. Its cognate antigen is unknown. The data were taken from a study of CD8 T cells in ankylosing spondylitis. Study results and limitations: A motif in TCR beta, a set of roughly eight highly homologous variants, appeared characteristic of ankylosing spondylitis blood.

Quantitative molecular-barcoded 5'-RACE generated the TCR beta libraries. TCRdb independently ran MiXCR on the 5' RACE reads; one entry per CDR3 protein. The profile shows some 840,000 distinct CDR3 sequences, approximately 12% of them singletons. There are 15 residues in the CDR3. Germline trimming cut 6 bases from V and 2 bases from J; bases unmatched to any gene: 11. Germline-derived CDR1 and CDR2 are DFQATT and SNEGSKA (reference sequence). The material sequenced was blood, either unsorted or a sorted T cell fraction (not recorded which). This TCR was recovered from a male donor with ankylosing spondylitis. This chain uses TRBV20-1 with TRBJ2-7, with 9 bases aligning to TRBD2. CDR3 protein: CSAHGRVAGAYEQYF. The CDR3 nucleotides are TGCAGTGCGCACGGGAGGGTAGCGGGGGCCTACGAGCAGTACTTC.